This T cell receptor (beta chain) was recorded in a study of cytomegalovirus exposure and HLA in healthy donors (dated by TCRdb to about 2017). For the wider study: According to an earlier analysis of 587 of the donors, 200 million or so T cells yielded 117 million unique TCR beta sequences and 276 Gb of sequence data. Every discovery cohort repertoire had been produced on one sequencing platform. A later genetic analysis used genome-wide SNP genotypes for about 55% of the 666 donors, treating that subset as a discovery cohort. The number of donors typed differed by locus, with 629-630 for A, B, C, DRB1 and DQB1, around 520 for DQA1, under 610 for DPA1, and under 490 for DPB1. To predict cytomegalovirus infection status, the study combined high-throughput TCR immunosequencing, statistical association of individual TCRs with disease status, and machine learning. Along with the 666-subject first cohort, a separate validation cohort of over 90 different subjects was used. In the later analysis, no new phenotypic data were used to find candidate immune exposures; instead, reliance was placed on TCR beta sequences and their occurrence across donors. Among 398 genotyped donors of the cohort, an average of around 240,000 unique TCR beta nucleotide sequences were sequenced per donor, roughly 18% of them non-productive. Donor age, sex, ethnicity and CMV serostatus were collected together with the repertoire data. To study patterns of TCR occurrence, a later analysis re-analyzed previously published TCR beta repertoires from around 660 donors and added high-resolution HLA genotyping. An earlier analysis of around 580 of the donors used high-throughput TCR beta sequencing to judge whether each TCR beta V gene segment behaved as functional or pseudogenic. The study aimed to test whether signatures of past pathogen exposure could be identified by cataloging public T cell receptors. An early release covering roughly 580 HLA-typed donors comprised approximately 300 gigabases of sequencing data and approximately 85 million unique TCR sequences. The genetic ancestry cluster associated with self-reported Caucasian donors included about 84% of the 300 to 400 genotyped donors. The T cell repertoires of around 670 subjects were profiled by immunosequencing and related to cytomegalovirus serostatus. Because of strong linkage in the cohort, four to six DR-DQ haplotypes were treated as single units for association and clustering. Class I and class II HLA loci were covered by the typing at four-digit resolution. Broad study findings and their caveats: The study gave a list of 150 to 200 TCR beta chains associated with cytomegalovirus. Some IMGT-functional V segments, including TRBV6-2 and TRBV6-3, could not be distinguished by the 87-base-pair reads and were therefore excluded. This cohort had only TCR beta chains sequenced, and the lack of alpha or paired-chain data limited which features could be detected. Sequencing depth was assumed to be roughly uniform across donors in the presence/absence analyses, though that assumption may not hold. When HLA alleles, especially DR and DQ, strongly co-occurred, attributing TCR associations to individual alleles was difficult. The classifier was reported to diagnose cytomegalovirus status with high specificity and sensitivity in both the original and validation cohorts. A group of highly shared sequence variants was considered likely to be a technical artifact of the sequencing pipeline. The authors suggested that the approach could potentially be generalized to other disease states and immunological phenotypes. A later analysis associated about 17,000 TCR beta sequences with specific HLA alleles at a false discovery rate of 0.05. In a later genetic analysis, a missense DCLRE1C variant was associated with V-gene and J-gene trimming of TCR beta chains, and the association was replicated in an independent cohort. Most CMV-associated TCR beta chains appeared to be HLA-restricted in a later analysis, and the HLA associations seemed to be driven largely by CMV exposure. A further reported finding was that TCR beta sequences accurately predicted the HLA-A and HLA-B alleles for most subjects in the first cohort. Across donors, most TCR sequences were observed very rarely, whereas some public TCRs were present in many individuals. According to a later genetic analysis, donors in an Asian-associated ancestry cluster had fewer N-insertions in productive TCRs than the approximately 700-donor mean. In vitro tests confirmed that a few of the cytomegalovirus-associated TCR beta chains recognize cytomegalovirus antigens. In a later analysis, HLA-associated TCR beta chains showed more clonal expansion and lower generation probabilities than non-associated chains that were equally common. Several of the top co-occurrence clusters appeared to be linked to parvovirus B19, influenza, CMV and Epstein-Barr virus, according to a later analysis. CMV serostatus was the only immune exposure information available for the cohort. Correlated functional status among segregating V segments might reflect linkage disequilibrium, but an unknown experimental factor could not be ruled out. A later analysis found that TCR association rates varied across HLA loci, with DRB1 alleles showing the most associated TCRs and HLA-C alleles the fewest. Because counts were too low, some 17 rarely observed V segments, including chromosome 9 orphons, were excluded from the earlier analysis of fewer than 650 of the donors. Because some donors lacked HLA typing at each locus, the association tests relied only on the typed subset. Broadly in line with IMGT annotations, most TCR beta V segments showed up in productive rearrangements about 87% or about 30% of the time in an earlier analysis of roughly 590 of the donors.

The cohort consisted of hundreds of healthy bone marrow donors. All cohort members were sampled while nominally healthy, although unrecorded immune exposures were likely present. The donor tested CMV seropositive, placing the donor among the 290 or so seropositive members of the cohort. Every donor gave a peripheral blood sample, and the peripheral blood mononuclear cells from that sample were used for TCR beta sequencing. The Qiagen DNeasy Blood Extraction Kit was used to extract genomic DNA from the blood cell samples. Library method: the immunoSEQ multiplex PCR assay. A mixture of 60 forward primers for TCR Vbeta segments and 13 reverse primers for TCR Jbeta segments was used in the multiplex PCR. A multiplex PCR assay on genomic DNA amplified the CDR3 region of rearranged TCR beta genes. The Illumina HiSeq System was used to sequence the amplified TCR beta libraries as 87-base-pair reads. The paper's processing steps were these. A later analysis tallied about 77 million unique TCR beta chains across the 700 or so repertoires, and approximately 9.9 million of those chains were shared by two or more donors. To remove PCR and sequencing errors, raw reads were error-corrected and collapsed into unique sequences using a nearest-neighbor algorithm that merged closely related sequences. Alignment of CDR3 sequences to IMGT reference sequences was used to assign V, D and J gene segments. Each retained sequence needed at least a six-nucleotide match to both a V gene segment and a J gene segment. Rearrangements were called productive when the CDR3 lacked stop codons and stayed in frame with V and J; all others were non-productive. CDR3 was defined by IMGT convention, running from the second conserved V-encoded cysteine to the conserved J-encoded phenylalanine. In an earlier analysis of around 570 of the donors, sequences lacking an unambiguous match to a single V gene segment were excluded. An earlier analysis of 500 to 700 of the donors classified V segments as functional when productive rearrangements were above 56.7% and as segregating when the standard deviation between donors was above 5%. A statistical classification framework was built for diagnosing cytomegalovirus status from the catalog of TCR beta chain sequences. In a later analysis, TCR nucleotide sequences were compared against IMGT/GENE-DB human TR gene sequences so that V and J genes could be assigned. In a later analysis, CDR3 sequences and most-parsimonious VDJ recombination scenarios were assigned using the TCRdist pipeline. In a later analysis, every TCR beta chain was defined by the combination of its CDR3 amino acid sequence and its V-gene family, and reads without a unique V-gene family were dropped. As a way to deal with suspected cross-contamination and a sequencing artifact, a later analysis dropped approximately 590 nucleotide sequences that were highly shared and had low generation probability. In a later analysis, a clonal expansion index was calculated for each public chain from normalized within-repertoire ranks of inferred template counts. A later analysis computed generation probabilities with a VDJ recombination model fitted to out-of-frame rearrangements, and checked the results against IGoR. In a later analysis, TCR-TCR, TCR-HLA and TCR-CMV co-occurrence was scored with hypergeometric tests, and a repertoire-size bias correction was applied to TCR pairs. False discovery rates were estimated in a later analysis by permuting HLA or CMV assignments 20 times. In a later analysis, co-occurring TCRs were grouped using DBSCAN, and TCRdist sequence similarity was added for clustering within HLA-allele-positive subsets. Co-occurrence clustering excluded repertoires with fewer than 30,000 or more than 120,000 public chains, plus five with anomalous nucleotide sharing. As stored in TCRdb, this immuneACCESS dataset retains in-frame rearrangements with V and J assigned. A fraction of the clones does not appear; measured against another copy, unresolved V genes explain less than half of the discrepancy, and the remainder lacks a known reason. The DNA was the basis for D and trimming; V, J and clone size are from that table. The sample table lists about 210,000 clones, 82% of them with a count of one. The ten largest clones capture roughly 6% of the sample.

CDR1 MGHRA and CDR2 YSYEKL were looked up in the germline V gene. The V end gives up 7 bases and the J end 8 bases, leaving 15 bases in the junction not matched to a gene. Taken from cysteine to phenylalanine, the CDR3 has 16 residues. Only the CDR3 region is kept as DNA, spanning 48 bases read in frame from base 1. Note on this clone: Its antigen remains undetermined. Base qualities were left out, and no much larger clone turns up one base away.

Recombination joined TRBV4-1 with TRBJ2-1; 9 of the junction bases match TRBD2. The receptor was derived from a man aged 35-49 years in good health and CMV-seropositive. Sequencing was performed on PBMCs. CDR3 region: CASTPGGREGKDEQFF. Here is the DNA: TGCGCCAGCACCCCCGGGGGGCGGGAGGGCAAGGATGAGCAGTTCTTC.